This T cell receptor (beta chain) emerged from a study of blood T cell repertoires in COVID-19. Study-level information: There were acute and convalescent COVID-19 samples, and they came from the United States, Italy and Spain.

Profiling relied on immunoSEQ multiplex PCR, and the TCRdb table lists in-frame clones only, not all of them. The sample holds over 70,000 clones, 91% seen once. Germline V CDR1 and CDR2: GTSNPN, SVGIG (reference sequence). The CDR3 runs 14 residues. Trimming cost V 4 bases and J 2 bases; bases outside gene matches: 4. The rearrangement joins TRBV30 to TRBJ1-3, with 8 bases identical to TRBD1. The sequence was obtained from a man aged 45-65 years with COVID-19, enrolled during active disease. The sample consisted of peripheral blood. The CDR3: CAWTLTGAGNTIYF. The CDR3 DNA follows: TGTGCCTGGACTTTGACAGGGGCTGGAAACACCATATATTTT.